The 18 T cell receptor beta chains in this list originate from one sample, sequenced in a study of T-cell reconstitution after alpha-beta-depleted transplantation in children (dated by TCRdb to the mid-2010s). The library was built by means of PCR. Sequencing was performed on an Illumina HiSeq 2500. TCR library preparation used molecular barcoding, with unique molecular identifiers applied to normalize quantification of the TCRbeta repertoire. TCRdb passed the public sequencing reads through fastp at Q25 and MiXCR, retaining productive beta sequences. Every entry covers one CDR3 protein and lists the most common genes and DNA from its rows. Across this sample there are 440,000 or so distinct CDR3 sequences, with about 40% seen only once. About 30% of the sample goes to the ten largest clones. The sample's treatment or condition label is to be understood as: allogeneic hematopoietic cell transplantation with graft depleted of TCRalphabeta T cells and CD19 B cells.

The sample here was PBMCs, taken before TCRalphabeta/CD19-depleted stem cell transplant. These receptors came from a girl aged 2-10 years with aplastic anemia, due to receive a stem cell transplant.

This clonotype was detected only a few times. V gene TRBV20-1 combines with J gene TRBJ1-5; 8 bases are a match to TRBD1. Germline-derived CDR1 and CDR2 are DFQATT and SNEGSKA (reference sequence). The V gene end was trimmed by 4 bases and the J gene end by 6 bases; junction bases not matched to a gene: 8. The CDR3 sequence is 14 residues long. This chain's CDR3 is CSAILQGAGQPQHF. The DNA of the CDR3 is TGCAGTGCTATCCTTCAGGGGGCTGGTCAGCCCCAGCATTTT.

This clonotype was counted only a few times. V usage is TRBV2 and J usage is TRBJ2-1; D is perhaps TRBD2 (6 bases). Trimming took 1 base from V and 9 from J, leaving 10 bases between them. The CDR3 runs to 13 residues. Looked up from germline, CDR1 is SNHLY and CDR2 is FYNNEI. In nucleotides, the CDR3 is TGTGCCAGCAGTGAAGTAAATAGCGGTGAGCAGTTCTTC. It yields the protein CASSEVNSGEQFF.

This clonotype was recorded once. The CDR3: CSAAPLTGQRVNNEQFF. CDR3 coding DNA: TGCAGTGCCGCCCCCCTAACGGGACAACGGGTTAACAATGAGCAGTTCTTC. The chain links TRBV20-1 to TRBJ2-1; TRBD1 might be the D (6 bases). Trimming shortened V by 6 bases and J by 5 bases, and 26 bases separated the two germline ends. The CDR3 covers 17 residues. Germline CDR1 reads DFQATT; CDR2 reads SNEGSKA (reference sequence).

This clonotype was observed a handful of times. The CDR3 loop reads CASSLGQGADGYTF. The CDR3 region has the DNA TGTGCCAGCAGCTTAGGACAGGGGGCCGATGGCTACACCTTC. V and J are TRBV7-9 and TRBJ1-2; 10 positions match TRBD1. The germline V gene has CDR1 SEHNR and CDR2 FQNEAQ (reference sequence). V trimming: 1 base; J trimming: 6 bases; junction bases outside the gene matches: 2. There are 14 residues in the CDR3. Full variable domain (outside the CDR3, taken from reference TRBV7-9 and TRBJ1-2): DTGVSQNPRHKITKRGQNVTFRCDPISEHNRLYWYRQTLGQGPEFLTYFQNEAQLEKSRLLSDRFSAERPKGSFSTLEIQRTEQGDSAMYLCASSLGQGADGYTFGSGTRLTVV.

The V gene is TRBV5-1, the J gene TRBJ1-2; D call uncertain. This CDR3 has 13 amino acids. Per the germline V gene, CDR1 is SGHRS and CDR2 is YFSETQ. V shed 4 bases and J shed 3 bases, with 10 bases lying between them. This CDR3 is CASSPSDDYGYTF. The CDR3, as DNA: TGCGCCAGCAGCCCGTCAGACGACTATGGCTACACCTTC.

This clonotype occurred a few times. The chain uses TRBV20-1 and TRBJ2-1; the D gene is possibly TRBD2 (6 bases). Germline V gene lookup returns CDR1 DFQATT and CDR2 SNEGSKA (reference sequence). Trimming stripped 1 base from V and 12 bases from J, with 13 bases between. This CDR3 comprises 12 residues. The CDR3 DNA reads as TGCAGTGCTAGAGGGCGGGATCCGGGGCAGTTCTTC. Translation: CSARGRDPGQFF.

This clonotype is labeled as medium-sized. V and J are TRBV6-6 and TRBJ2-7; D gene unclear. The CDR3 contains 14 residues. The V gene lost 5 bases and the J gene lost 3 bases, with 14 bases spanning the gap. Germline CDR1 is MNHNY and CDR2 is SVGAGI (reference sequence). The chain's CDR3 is CASSLGPDRYEQYF. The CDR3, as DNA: TGTGCCAGCAGTCTTGGACCAGACCGCTACGAGCAGTACTTC.

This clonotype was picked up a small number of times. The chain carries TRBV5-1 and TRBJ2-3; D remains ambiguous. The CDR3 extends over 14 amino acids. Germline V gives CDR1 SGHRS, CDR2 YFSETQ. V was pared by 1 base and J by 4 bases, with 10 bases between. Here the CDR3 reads CASSLMGRPDTQYF. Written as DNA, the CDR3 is TGCGCCAGCAGCTTGATGGGCAGGCCAGATACGCAGTATTTT.

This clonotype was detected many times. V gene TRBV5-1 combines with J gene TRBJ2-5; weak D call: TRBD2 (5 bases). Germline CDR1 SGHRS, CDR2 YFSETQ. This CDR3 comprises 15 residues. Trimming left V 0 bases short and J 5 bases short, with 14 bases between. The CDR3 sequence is CASSLGPTSAETQYF. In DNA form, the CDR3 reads TGCGCCAGCAGCTTGGGACCTACTAGTGCCGAGACCCAGTACTTC.

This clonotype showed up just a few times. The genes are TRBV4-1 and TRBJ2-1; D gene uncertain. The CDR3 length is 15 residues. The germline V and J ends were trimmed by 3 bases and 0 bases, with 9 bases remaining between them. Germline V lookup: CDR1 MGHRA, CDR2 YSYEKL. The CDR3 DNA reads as TGCGCCAGCAGCCACACGGGTAGCTCCTACAATGAGCAGTTCTTC. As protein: CASSHTGSSYNEQFF.

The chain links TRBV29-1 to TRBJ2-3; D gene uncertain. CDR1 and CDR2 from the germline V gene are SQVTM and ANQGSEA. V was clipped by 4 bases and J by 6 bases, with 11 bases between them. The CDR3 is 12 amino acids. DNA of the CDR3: TGCAGCGTTGTTGTCCAGACGGATACGCAGTATTTT. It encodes CSVVVQTDTQYF.

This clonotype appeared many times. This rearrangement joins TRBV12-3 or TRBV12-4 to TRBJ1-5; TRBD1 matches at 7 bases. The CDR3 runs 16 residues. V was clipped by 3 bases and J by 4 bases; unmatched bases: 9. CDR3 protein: CASSFLMTGPNQPQHF. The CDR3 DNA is TGTGCCAGCAGTTTTCTTATGACAGGGCCGAATCAGCCCCAGCATTTT.

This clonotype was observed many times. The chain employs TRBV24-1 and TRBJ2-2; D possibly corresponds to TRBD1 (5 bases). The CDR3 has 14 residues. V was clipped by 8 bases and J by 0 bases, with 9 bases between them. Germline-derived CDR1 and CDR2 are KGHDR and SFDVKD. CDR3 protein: CATNTRANTGELFF. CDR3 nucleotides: TGTGCCACCAATACCAGGGCGAACACCGGGGAGCTGTTTTTT.

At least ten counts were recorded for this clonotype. The CDR3 region has the DNA TGCAGCGTAGGACCGTGGGGGGGAGAAGCTTTCTTT. Amino acids: CSVGPWGGEAFF. The V call is TRBV29-1, the J call TRBJ1-1; the D gene is possibly TRBD1 (5 bases). This CDR3 is 12 amino acids long. Germline-derived CDR1 and CDR2 are SQVTM and ANQGSEA. V was trimmed by 6 bases and J by 8 bases, leaving 16 bases between them.

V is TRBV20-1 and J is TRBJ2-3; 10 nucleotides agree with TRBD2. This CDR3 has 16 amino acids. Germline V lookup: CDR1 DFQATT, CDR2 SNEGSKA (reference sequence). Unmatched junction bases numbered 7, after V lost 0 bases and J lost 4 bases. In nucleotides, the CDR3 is TGCAGTGCTAGAGATCCCAGCGGGAGGGCCGCAGATACGCAGTATTTT. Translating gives CSARDPSGRAADTQYF.

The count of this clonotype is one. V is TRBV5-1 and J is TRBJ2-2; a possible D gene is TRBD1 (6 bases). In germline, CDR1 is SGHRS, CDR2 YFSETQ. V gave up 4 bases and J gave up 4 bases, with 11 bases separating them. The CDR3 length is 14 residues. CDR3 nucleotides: TGCGCCAGCAGCCTTGGACAGCTCACCGGGGAGCTGTTTTTT. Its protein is CASSLGQLTGELFF. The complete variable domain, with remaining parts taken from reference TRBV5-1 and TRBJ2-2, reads KAGVTQTPRYLIKTRGQQVTLSCSPISGHRSVSWYQQTPGQGLQFLFEYFSETQRNKGNFPGRFSGRQFSNSRSEMNVSTLELGDSALYLCASSLGQLTGELFFGEGSRLTVL.

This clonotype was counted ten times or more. This CDR3 is CASSFLRDSSDTQYF. The CDR3 coding sequence is TGTGCCAGCAGTTTTTTAAGGGACTCTTCAGATACGCAGTATTTT. The chain has TRBV27 and TRBJ2-3; tentatively, D is TRBD2 (6 bases). Trimming left V 3 bases short and J 4 bases short, with 14 bases between. Germline-derived CDR1 and CDR2 are MNHEY and SMNVEV (reference sequence). The CDR3 is made up of 15 amino acids.

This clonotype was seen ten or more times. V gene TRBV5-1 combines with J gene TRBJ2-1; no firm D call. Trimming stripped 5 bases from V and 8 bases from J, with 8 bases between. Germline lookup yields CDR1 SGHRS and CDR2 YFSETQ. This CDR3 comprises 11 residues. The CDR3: CASSWGHEQFF. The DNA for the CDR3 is TGCGCCAGCAGTTGGGGTCATGAGCAGTTCTTC.